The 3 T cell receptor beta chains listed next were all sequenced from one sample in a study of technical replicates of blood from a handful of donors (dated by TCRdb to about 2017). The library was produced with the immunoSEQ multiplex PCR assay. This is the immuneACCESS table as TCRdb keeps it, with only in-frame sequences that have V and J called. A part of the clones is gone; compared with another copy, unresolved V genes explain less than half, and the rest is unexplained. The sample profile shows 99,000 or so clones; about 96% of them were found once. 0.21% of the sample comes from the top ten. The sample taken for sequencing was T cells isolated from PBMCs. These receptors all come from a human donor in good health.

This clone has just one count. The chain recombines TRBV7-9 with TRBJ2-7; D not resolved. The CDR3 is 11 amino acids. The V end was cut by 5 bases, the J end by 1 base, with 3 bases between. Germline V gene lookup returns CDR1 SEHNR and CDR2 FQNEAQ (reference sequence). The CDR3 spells CASSESYEQYF. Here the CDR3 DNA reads TGTGCCAGCAGCGAGTCCTACGAGCAGTACTTC.

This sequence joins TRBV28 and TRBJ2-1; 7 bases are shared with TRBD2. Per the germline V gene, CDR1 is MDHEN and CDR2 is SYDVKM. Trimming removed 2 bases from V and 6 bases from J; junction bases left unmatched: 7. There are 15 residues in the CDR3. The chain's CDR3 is CASSLPSGRGNEQFF. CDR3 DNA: TGTGCCAGCAGTTTACCATCGGGGAGGGGCAATGAGCAGTTCTTC.

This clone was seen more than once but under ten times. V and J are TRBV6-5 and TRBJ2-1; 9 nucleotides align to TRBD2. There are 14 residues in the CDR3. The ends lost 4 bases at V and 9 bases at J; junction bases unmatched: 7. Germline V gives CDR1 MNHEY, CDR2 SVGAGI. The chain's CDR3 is CASSFPYSGSEQFF. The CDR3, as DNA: TGTGCCAGCAGTTTTCCCTATAGCGGGAGTGAGCAGTTCTTC.